Following are 13 T cell receptor beta chains from one sample sequenced in a study of beta chain features in type 1 diabetes. What was sequenced were expressed TCRB transcripts, since all of the isolated RNA had been reverse transcribed. Assay used: immunoSEQ multiplex PCR; TCRdb lists only in-frame clones, some missing. The data show some 40,000 clones, 45% to 50% seen once. Sequenced: central memory CD4+ T cells from blood. These receptors came from a woman younger than 35 in good health.

As concerns this clone: Other nucleotide sequences in the sample specify the same CDR3. The chain links TRBV4-1 to TRBJ2-5, with TRBD1 as a possible D gene (5 bases). Germline CDR1 reads MGHRA; CDR2 reads YSYEKL. V lost 1 base, J lost 3 bases, and 9 bases lay in between. The CDR3 spans 14 residues. This CDR3 reads CASSQGFREETQYF. The CDR3 bases are TGCGCCAGCAGCCAAGGGTTCAGGGAAGAGACCCAGTACTTC.

In this sample, this clone turned up a few times. The chain links TRBV9 to TRBJ1-6, with 7 bases lining up with TRBD1. Germline-derived CDR1 and CDR2 are SGDLS and YYNGEE. Trimming cost V 4 bases and J 6 bases; bases outside gene matches: 7. The CDR3 runs 15 residues. The DNA of the CDR3 is TGTGCCAGCAGCTACGGCCCAGGGGGTAATTCACCCCTCCACTTT. Protein product: CASSYGPGGNSPLHF.

The chain couples TRBV6-4 to TRBJ2-3; D not resolved. The CDR3 has 16 residues. V lost 0 bases and J 2 bases, leaving 12 bases between the germline ends. In germline, CDR1 is MRHNA, CDR2 SNTAGT. In DNA, the CDR3 is TGTGCCAGCAGTGACTCGTATAGTTCCCCCACAGATACGCAGTATTTT. This encodes CASSDSYSSPTDTQYF.

This clone was picked up a small number of times. The genes are TRBV7-8 and TRBJ1-1, with D unresolved. Germline CDR1 is SGHVS and CDR2 is FQNEAQ. The V gene lost 6 bases and the J gene lost 1 base, with 12 bases spanning the gap. This CDR3 is built from 14 residues. CDR3 in amino acids: CASRPSPRNTEAFF. The DNA of the CDR3 is TGTGCCAGCAGACCTAGCCCGAGGAACACTGAAGCTTTCTTT.

The chain employs TRBV5-1 and TRBJ2-5; tentatively, D is TRBD2 (6 bases). The germline CDR1 and CDR2 sequences are SGHRS and YFSETQ. Between the trimmed V and J ends, which lost 0 bases and 2 bases, there was a span of 11 bases. The CDR3 extends over 15 amino acids. The CDR3, as DNA: TGCGCCAGCAGCTTGGCCGGGCGGGATCAAGAGACCCAGTACTTC. Residues: CASSLAGRDQETQYF.

This chain uses TRBV7-2 with TRBJ2-7, with TRBD2 matching over 12 bases. With V trimmed by 4 bases and J by 2 bases, 3 bases remained unmatched. This CDR3 spans 15 amino acids. The germline V gene encodes CDR1 SGHTA and CDR2 FQGNSA. The CDR3 spells CASSSGLAGPYEQYF. DNA for the CDR3: TGTGCCAGCAGCTCCGGACTAGCGGGGCCCTACGAGCAGTACTTC.

This clone has only a few counts. The chain employs TRBV5-4 and TRBJ2-1; D possibly corresponds to TRBD2 (5 bases). The CDR3 loop spans 13 amino acids. The germline V and J ends were trimmed by 4 bases and 5 bases, with 10 bases remaining between them. CDR1 and CDR2 from the germline V gene are SGHNT and YYREEE (reference sequence). CDR3 loop: CASSRTPNNEQFF. The CDR3 region has the DNA TGTGCCAGCAGCCGGACTCCGAACAATGAGCAGTTCTTC.

J is TRBJ1-2 and V is TRBV5-4; D unclear. CDR1 is SGHNT and CDR2 is YYREEE in the germline V gene (reference sequence). Trimming stripped 0 bases from V and 2 bases from J, with 5 bases between. This CDR3 is built from 13 residues. The CDR3: CASSLDGNYGYTF. CDR3 bases: TGTGCCAGCAGCTTGGACGGGAACTATGGCTACACCTTC.

This sequence joins TRBV5-6 and TRBJ1-1; 8 bases match TRBD1. Looked up from germline, CDR1 is SGHDT and CDR2 is YYEEEE. There are 15 residues in the CDR3. J gave up 3 bases and V 5 bases, and 9 bases lay outside the gene matches. The CDR3 loop reads CASSSPGGAYTEAFF. The CDR3 coding sequence is TGTGCCAGCAGTTCCCCAGGGGGCGCATACACTGAAGCTTTCTTT. Combining the CDR3 with reference TRBV5-6 and TRBJ1-1 gives the whole variable domain DAGVTQSPTHLIKTRGQQVTLRCSPKSGHDTVSWYQQALGQGPQFIFQYYEEEERQRGNFPDRFSGHQFPNYSSELNVNALLLGDSALYLCASSSPGGAYTEAFFGQGTRLTVV.

This clone was observed a single time. V gene TRBV7-3 combines with J gene TRBJ1-1; 7 bases align to TRBD1. V lost 5 bases, J lost 1 base, and 7 bases stayed unmatched. Germline CDR1 SGHTA, CDR2 FQGTGA. This CDR3 is 15 amino acids long. Written as DNA, the CDR3 is TGTGCCAGCAGCCGTCGGGGACAGCCGAACACTGAAGCTTTCTTT. Protein: CASSRRGQPNTEAFF. The entire variable domain, with the rest obtained from reference TRBV7-3 and TRBJ1-1, is as follows: GAGVSQTPSNKVTEKGKYVELRCDPISGHTALYWYRQSLGQGPEFLIYFQGTGAADDSGLPNDRFFAVRPEGSVSTLKIQRTERGDSAVYLCASSRRGQPNTEAFFGQGTRLTVV.

This clone was found a few times. V gene TRBV7-9 combines with J gene TRBJ1-1, with a tentative D call TRBD1 (6 bases). Germline V CDR1 and CDR2: SEHNR, FQNEAQ (reference sequence). The V gene lost 5 bases and the J gene lost 4 bases, with 23 bases spanning the gap. The CDR3 is 17 residues long. The CDR3 nucleotides are TGTGCCAGCAGCCGGAGAGGGGGACTTCGCGGGGGCACTGAAGCTTTCTTT. This translates into CASSRRGGLRGGTEAFF.

The CDR3 loop reads CASSPSYEQYF. The CDR3 nucleotides are TGTGCCAGCAGCCCCAGCTACGAGCAGTACTTC. This chain joins TRBV11-2 and TRBJ2-7; D ambiguous. Per germline, CDR1 SGHAT and CDR2 FQNNGV. Trimming removed 5 bases from V and 3 bases from J, with 5 bases in between. This CDR3 is built from 11 residues.

The chain employs TRBV21-1 and TRBJ1-4; the DNA was not compared with TRBD1, the D call given in the table. TRBV21-1 is tagged as a pseudogene. The CDR3 is 17 residues long. The DNA of the CDR3 is TGTGCCAGCAGCAACTCACTTGACAGGGCAGTTGGGGAAAAACTGTTTTTT. This gives the protein CASSNSLDRAVGEKLFF.